This T cell receptor beta chain emerged from a study of technical replicates of blood from a handful of donors. The ends were cut back, 6 bases at V and 4 bases at J, with 13 bases in the middle. Germline assignment: CDR1 ENHRY and CDR2 SYGVKD. The CDR3 extends over 13 amino acids. Sequencing used immunoSEQ multiplex PCR; TCRdb keeps in-frame clones, though not all of them. The sample includes more than 90,000 clones, roughly 95% of them seen just once. This sequence was found in a human donor in good health. Sequencing was carried out using T cells isolated from PBMCs. The chain has TRBV10-3 and TRBJ2-7, with D possibly matching TRBD2 (5 bases). CDR3 residues: CAIRTGRDYEQYF. CDR3 DNA sequence: TGTGCCATCAGGACGGGCCGGGATTACGAGCAGTACTTC.